This T cell receptor (beta chain) was recorded in a study of T-cell reconstitution after alpha-beta-depleted transplantation in children. Study observations and caveats: Newly produced T cells mostly accounted for T-cell counts and diversity one year post-transplant. The high TCRbeta diversity at day 60 in some patients came from surviving recipient T cells and thymic progenitors. Where alpha-beta T cells came from about two months after transplant was reportedly several hundred expanded graft clones.

Trimming stripped 4 bases from V and 6 bases from J, with 16 bases between. Germline values: CDR1 SGHDT, CDR2 YYEEEE. The CDR3 spans 14 residues. Turning to this clonotype: Antigen unknown.

Unique molecular identifiers were incorporated into the prepared TCRbeta library. TCRdb ran MiXCR on the PCR reads and lists one entry per CDR3 protein. Of hundreds of thousands of distinct CDR3 sequences listed, roughly 13% were seen once; the top ten hold about 0.79%. This sequence originates from a girl aged 2 to 10 with congenital amegakaryocytic thrombocytopenia, due to receive a stem cell transplant. The V and J genes are TRBV5-6 and TRBJ1-2, with D tentatively TRBD1 (5 bases). Sequenced material: PBMCs, taken before TCRalphabeta/CD19-depleted stem cell transplant. The CDR3 bases are TGTGCCAGCAGCGGGACCGGGACCCTCCATGGCTACACCTTC. Its protein is CASSGTGTLHGYTF.